This T cell receptor (beta chain) comes out of a study of T cell changes during pregnancy in multiple sclerosis. Germline V gene sequence: CDR1 KGHSH, CDR2 LQKENI. V was pared by 3 bases and J by 5 bases, with 13 bases between. CDR3 length: 14 amino acids. Profiling relied on immunoSEQ multiplex PCR, and the TCRdb table lists in-frame clones only, not all of them. This sample yields fewer than 65,000 clones, of which 91% are seen a single time; about 9.4% belongs to the top ten. The sequence derives from a female donor with multiple sclerosis, enrolled in a pregnancy study. This specimen was CD8+ T cells from peripheral blood mononuclear cells, taken after pregnancy. V usage is TRBV18 and J usage is TRBJ1-1, with a tentative D call TRBD1 (5 bases). CDR3 in DNA: TGTGCCAGCTCACCCAGGGAGGGAGGGACTGAAGCTTTCTTT. Translating it yields CASSPREGGTEAFF.